Each of the 21 T cell receptor beta chains below was sequenced from the same sample in a study of patients and donors after allogeneic stem cell transplantation. TCRdb recomputed calls from the RT-PCR reads with MiXCR, one row per CDR3 protein. Here the sample spans about a million distinct CDR3 sequences, 18% being singletons. Sample: blood, either unsorted or a sorted T cell fraction (not recorded which). Receptor source: a human donor who was either an allogeneic HSCT recipient or a stem cell or donor lymphocyte infusion donor (not recorded which). It is not recorded whose cells these are; they may come from a transplant donor.

This clonotype has just a few counts. The chain couples TRBV7-9 to TRBJ2-1, with 8 nucleotides matching TRBD1. With V trimmed by 11 bases and J by 6 bases, 18 bases remained unmatched. The CDR3 is 16 amino acids. Germline V CDR1 and CDR2: SEHNR, FQNEAQ (reference sequence). The CDR3 here is CAGTDVDRARGNEQFF. CDR3 bases: TGTGCCGGAACCGACGTGGACAGGGCGCGGGGCAATGAGCAGTTCTTC.

This clonotype has more than one count but fewer than ten. V usage is TRBV4-1 and J usage is TRBJ2-1; D is unclear. CDR3 length: 12 residues. Trimming shortened V by 3 bases and J by 9 bases, and 9 bases separated the two germline ends. Germline-derived CDR1 and CDR2 are MGHRA and YSYEKL. CDR3 nucleotide sequence: TGCGCCAGCAGCCATAAAACACCTGAGCAGTTCTTC. Residues: CASSHKTPEQFF.

The genes are TRBV20-1 and TRBJ2-3; 8 positions match TRBD2. Looked up from germline, CDR1 is DFQATT and CDR2 is SNEGSKA (reference sequence). This CDR3 has 13 amino acids. The V and J ends lost 6 bases and 5 bases, in that order; junction bases with no gene match: 7. CDR3 nucleotide sequence: TGCAGTGCGTTAAGCGGGAGCGGAGATACGCAGTATTTT. It specifies CSALSGSGDTQYF.

This chain uses TRBV2 with TRBJ1-5; D not resolved. Germline-derived CDR1 and CDR2 are SNHLY and FYNNEI. The V gene lost 3 bases and the J gene lost 6 bases, with 9 bases spanning the gap. This CDR3 region has 13 residues. CDR3 DNA sequence: TGTGCCAGCAGTGAGACGGCAACTCAGCCCCAGCATTTT. Translation: CASSETATQPQHF.

The J gene is TRBJ1-6, the V gene TRBV5-6; unclear D gene. Germline values: CDR1 SGHDT, CDR2 YYEEEE. V was pared by 4 bases and J by 5 bases, with 10 bases between. There are 14 residues in the CDR3. The CDR3 sequence: CASSLDQNNSPLHF. In DNA, the CDR3 is TGTGCCAGCAGCCTCGACCAGAATAATTCACCCCTCCACTTT.

This clonotype was counted between two and nine times. The chain recombines TRBV29-1 with TRBJ1-2; D call uncertain. V lost 6 bases, J lost 4 bases, and 12 bases lay in between. Germline CDR1 reads SQVTM; CDR2 reads ANQGSEA. The CDR3 covers 12 residues. CDR3 region: CSVIDTAYGYTF. In DNA, the CDR3 is TGCAGCGTAATCGACACGGCCTATGGCTACACCTTC.

The V and J genes are TRBV6-1 and TRBJ2-7, with 10 bases fitting TRBD1. The trim removed 7 bases at V and 2 bases at J, leaving 11 bases unmatched. This CDR3 is built from 16 residues. Germline V gene data show CDR1 as MNHNS and CDR2 as SASEGT. In DNA form, the CDR3 reads TGTGCCAGCATCACCACACCGGGACAGGGGACCTACGAGCAGTACTTC. Protein: CASITTPGQGTYEQYF.

This clonotype came up many times. J is TRBJ2-2 and V is TRBV5-1; tentatively, D is TRBD1 (6 bases). Germline CDR1 is SGHRS and CDR2 is YFSETQ. V was pared by 4 bases and J by 4 bases, with 11 bases between. The CDR3 extends over 14 amino acids. The CDR3 here is CASSESQGTGELFF. The CDR3 nucleotides read TGCGCCAGCAGCGAGTCACAGGGCACCGGGGAGCTGTTTTTT.

The rearrangement uses TRBV7-3 and TRBJ2-7; 7 bases are a match to TRBD2. There are 15 residues in the CDR3. CDR1 and CDR2 (germline): SGHTA, FQGTGA. J lost 0 bases, V lost 4 bases, and 6 bases had no gene match. The DNA for the CDR3 is TGTGCCAGCAGCTCTGGAAGCGGGGACTCCTACGAGCAGTACTTC. Protein product: CASSSGSGDSYEQYF.

The sample holds a few counts of this clonotype. V is TRBV12-5 and J is TRBJ2-3; weak D call: TRBD2 (5 bases). V was pared by 2 bases and J by 0 bases, with 9 bases between. The CDR3 extends over 15 amino acids. CDR1 and CDR2 (germline): LGHNT, FRNRAP. CDR3 nucleotide sequence: TGTGCTAGTGGTTTGCTCGGGATTAGCACAGATACGCAGTATTTT. It is translated as CASGLLGISTDTQYF.

This clonotype was found a few times. The chain combines TRBV5-1 with TRBJ1-2; D is ambiguous. Germline V lookup: CDR1 SGHRS, CDR2 YFSETQ. The CDR3 covers 14 residues. V was shortened by 4 bases and J by 3 bases, with 13 bases between the two germline ends. The CDR3 DNA follows: TGCGCCAGCAGCAACGAACCCGGACACTATGGCTACACCTTC. This codes for CASSNEPGHYGYTF.

This clonotype was recorded once. The gene calls are TRBV7-9 and TRBJ2-1, with D maybe TRBD1 (6 bases). With 4 bases removed from V and 14 bases from J, the gap between germline ends came to 18 bases. Germline V gene sequence: CDR1 SEHNR, CDR2 FQNEAQ (reference sequence). There are 13 residues in the CDR3. This chain's CDR3 is CASSSSGATSKFF. The CDR3 DNA sequence: TGTGCCAGCAGCTCCTCAGGGGCGACCTCTAAGTTCTTC.

Ten or more counts support this clonotype. The chain has TRBV6-1 and TRBJ2-1; 7 bases match TRBD2. The CDR3 sequence is 16 residues long. V lost 5 bases, J lost 1 base, and 8 bases stayed unmatched. Germline CDR1 and CDR2: MNHNS and SASEGT. This chain's CDR3 is CASSTFTSASYNEQFF. CDR3 sequence (DNA): TGTGCCAGCAGTACGTTCACTAGCGCGTCCTACAATGAGCAGTTCTTC.

The rearrangement links TRBV20-1 to TRBJ1-1; D is possibly TRBD1 (5 bases). V shed 0 bases and J shed 10 bases, with 15 bases lying between them. Germline assignment: CDR1 DFQATT and CDR2 SNEGSKA (reference sequence). CDR3 length: 13 amino acids. The CDR3 region has the DNA TGCAGTGCTAGAGATCCCGGTCGGGGGGGAGCTTTCTTT. Its translation: CSARDPGRGGAFF.

Only a few counts were recorded for this clonotype. V and J are TRBV7-2 and TRBJ2-1; tentative D call: TRBD2 (6 bases). CDR3 length: 15 residues. Germline lookup yields CDR1 SGHTA and CDR2 FQGNSA. The ends were cut back, 4 bases at V and 0 bases at J, with 10 bases in the middle. The CDR3 DNA reads as TGTGCCAGCAGCTCTAGCGCCCGCTCCTACAATGAGCAGTTCTTC. Residues: CASSSSARSYNEQFF.

This clonotype was counted between two and nine times. The chain couples TRBV20-1 to TRBJ2-1; 7 nucleotides line up with TRBD2. CDR3 length: 14 residues. CDR1 and CDR2 from the germline V gene are DFQATT and SNEGSKA (reference sequence). Germline trimming cut 5 bases from V and 2 bases from J; bases unmatched to any gene: 6. The CDR3: CSAASGVAYNEQFF. The DNA for the CDR3 is TGCAGTGCTGCGAGCGGGGTGGCCTACAATGAGCAGTTCTTC.

This clonotype appeared many times. A junction end diverges from the germline sequence, so it may reflect a read error. The V gene is TRBV5-1, the J gene TRBJ2-7, with 11 bases aligning to TRBD2. This CDR3 spans 14 amino acids. Germline V gives CDR1 SGHRS, CDR2 YFSETQ. CDR3 nucleotide sequence: TGTGCCAGCAGCTTCGGGACTAGCGGCTACGAGCAGTACTTC. Its protein is CASSFGTSGYEQYF.

The table lists this clonotype with many counts. CDR3 region: CASSLGAGLYGYTF. The CDR3, as DNA: TGTGCCAGCAGTTTAGGAGCAGGGTTGTATGGCTACACCTTC. The chain carries TRBV12-3 or TRBV12-4 and TRBJ1-2, with a weak D call TRBD1 (5 bases). V was cut by 1 base and J by 5 bases, with 11 bases left in between. The CDR3 sequence is 14 residues long.

The chain links TRBV7-8 to TRBJ1-2; 7 bases agree with TRBD1. The CDR3 has 13 amino acids. CDR1 and CDR2 (germline): SGHVS, FQNEAQ. The trim removed 4 bases at V and 8 bases at J, leaving 7 bases unmatched. The CDR3 loop is CASSSGGVGGYTF. CDR3 nucleotide sequence: TGTGCCAGCAGCTCAGGGGGGGTGGGCGGCTACACCTTC.

The J gene is TRBJ2-3, the V gene TRBV5-1, with 9 bases identical to TRBD2. The trim removed 1 base at V and 2 bases at J, leaving 5 bases unmatched. The CDR3 has 16 residues. The germline CDR1 and CDR2 sequences are SGHRS and YFSETQ. The CDR3: CASSLLTSGHTDTQYF. The CDR3 DNA is TGCGCCAGCAGCTTGTTGACTAGCGGACACACAGATACGCAGTATTTT.

This clonotype has a handful of counts. V is TRBV11-2 and J is TRBJ2-7; unclear D gene. Trimming cost V 0 bases and J 0 bases, with 12 bases left between them. This CDR3 is 16 amino acids long. The germline V gene encodes CDR1 SGHAT and CDR2 FQNNGV. Here the CDR3 DNA reads TGTGCCAGCAGCTTAGATTCGGGTTCTAGCTCCTACGAGCAGTACTTC. Protein: CASSLDSGSSSYEQYF.